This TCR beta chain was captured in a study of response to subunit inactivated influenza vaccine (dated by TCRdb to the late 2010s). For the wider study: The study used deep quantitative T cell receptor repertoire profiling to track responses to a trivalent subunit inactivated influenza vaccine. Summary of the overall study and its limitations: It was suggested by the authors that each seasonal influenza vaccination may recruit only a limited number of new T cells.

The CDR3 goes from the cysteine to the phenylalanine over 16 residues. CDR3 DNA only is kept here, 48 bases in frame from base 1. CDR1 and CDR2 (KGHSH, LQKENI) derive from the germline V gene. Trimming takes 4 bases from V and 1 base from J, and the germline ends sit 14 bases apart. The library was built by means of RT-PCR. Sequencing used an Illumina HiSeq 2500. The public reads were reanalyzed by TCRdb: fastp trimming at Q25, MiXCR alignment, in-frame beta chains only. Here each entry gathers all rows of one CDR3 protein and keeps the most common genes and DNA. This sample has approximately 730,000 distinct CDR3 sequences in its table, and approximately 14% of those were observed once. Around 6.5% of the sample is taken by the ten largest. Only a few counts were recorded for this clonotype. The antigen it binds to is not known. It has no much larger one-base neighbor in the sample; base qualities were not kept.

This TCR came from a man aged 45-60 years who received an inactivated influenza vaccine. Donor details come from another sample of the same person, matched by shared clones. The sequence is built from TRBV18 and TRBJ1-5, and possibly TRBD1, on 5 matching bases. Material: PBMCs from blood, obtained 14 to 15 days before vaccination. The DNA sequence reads TGTGCCAGCTCACTCGGGACCCCTGGGAGCAATCAGCCCCAGCATTTT. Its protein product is CASSLGTPGSNQPQHF.